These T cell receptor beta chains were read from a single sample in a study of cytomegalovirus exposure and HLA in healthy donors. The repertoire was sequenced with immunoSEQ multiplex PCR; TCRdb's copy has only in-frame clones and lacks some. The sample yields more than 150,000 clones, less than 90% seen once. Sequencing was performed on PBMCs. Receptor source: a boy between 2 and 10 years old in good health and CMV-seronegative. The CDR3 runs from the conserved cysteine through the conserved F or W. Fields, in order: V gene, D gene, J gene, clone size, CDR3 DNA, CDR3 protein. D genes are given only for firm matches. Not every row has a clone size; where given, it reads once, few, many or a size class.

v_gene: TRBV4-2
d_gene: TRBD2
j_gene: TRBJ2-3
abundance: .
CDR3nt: TGTGCCAGCAGCCAAGATATGGGGGAGGGGACGGATACGCAGTATTTT
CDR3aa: CASSQDMGEGTDTQYF

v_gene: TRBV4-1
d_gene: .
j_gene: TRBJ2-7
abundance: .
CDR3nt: TGCGCCGGCAGCCAAGATCGGACACATTTCTACGAGCAGTACTTC
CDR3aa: CAGSQDRTHFYEQYF

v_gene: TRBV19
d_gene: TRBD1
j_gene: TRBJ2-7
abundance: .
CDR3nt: TGTGCCAGTAGTACCTACCCGGACAGGGCTTTCGAGCAGTACTTC
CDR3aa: CASSTYPDRAFEQYF

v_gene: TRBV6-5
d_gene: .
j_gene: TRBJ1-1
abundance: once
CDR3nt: TGTGCCAGCGCCACCCAAGCCTATATGAACACTGAAGCTTTCTTT
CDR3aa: CASATQAYMNTEAFF

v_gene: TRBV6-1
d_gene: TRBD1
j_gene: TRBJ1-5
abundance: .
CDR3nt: TGTGCCAGCACCGGACAGGGGGCTAGCAATCAGCCCCAGCATTTT
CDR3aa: CASTGQGASNQPQHF

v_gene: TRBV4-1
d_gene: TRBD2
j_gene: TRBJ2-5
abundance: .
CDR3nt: TGCGCCAGCAGCCAACGGACTAGCGGGAGAGACCAAGAGACCCAGTACTTC
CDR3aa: CASSQRTSGRDQETQYF

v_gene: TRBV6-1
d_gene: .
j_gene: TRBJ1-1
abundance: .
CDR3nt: TGTGCCAGCAGTACGACTGAGAGGAACACTGAAGCTTTCTTT
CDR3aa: CASSTTERNTEAFF

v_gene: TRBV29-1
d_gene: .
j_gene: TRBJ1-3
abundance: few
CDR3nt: TGCAGCGTTGCCAGGGAAAGCTCTGGAAACACCATATATTTT
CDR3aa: CSVARESSGNTIYF

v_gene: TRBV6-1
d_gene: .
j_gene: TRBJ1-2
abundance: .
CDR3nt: TGTGCCAGCAGTGGGGGGACACAGGGAGTGTACTATGGCTACACCTTC
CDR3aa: CASSGGTQGVYYGYTF

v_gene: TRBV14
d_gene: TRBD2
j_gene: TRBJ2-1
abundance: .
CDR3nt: TGTGCCAGCAGCCAAGATCGGGTTTTAGCGGGAGAGCCCAACAATGAGCAGTTCTTC
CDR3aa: CASSQDRVLAGEPNNEQFF

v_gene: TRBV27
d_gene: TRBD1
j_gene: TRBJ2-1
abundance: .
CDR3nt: TGTGCCAGCAGTTCAGGGGGAATTGAGCAGTTCTTC
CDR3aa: CASSSGGIEQFF

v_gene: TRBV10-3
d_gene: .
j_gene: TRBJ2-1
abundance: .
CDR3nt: TGTGCCATCAGTGCAGTCTCAGGGGCGAGCTCCTACAATGAGCAGTTCTTC
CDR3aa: CAISAVSGASSYNEQFF

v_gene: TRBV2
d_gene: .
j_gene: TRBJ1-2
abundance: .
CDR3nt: TGTGCCAGCAGTGAAGGGTCCCGTCGACAGTCCCCGGTCTATGGCTACACCTTC
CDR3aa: CASSEGSRRQSPVYGYTF

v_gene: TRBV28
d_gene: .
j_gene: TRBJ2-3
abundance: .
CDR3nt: TGTGCCAGCAGTTTTTTGCGGCCCACAGATACGCAGTATTTT
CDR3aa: CASSFLRPTDTQYF

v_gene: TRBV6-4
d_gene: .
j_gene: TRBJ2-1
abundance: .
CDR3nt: TGTGCCAGCAGTGACTCCCACGGGAGACCTGAGCAGTTCTTC
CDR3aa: CASSDSHGRPEQFF

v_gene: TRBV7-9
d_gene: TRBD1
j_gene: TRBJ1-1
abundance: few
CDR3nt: TGTGCCAGCAGCGAATTAAAGCCCCGGGACAGGGCCATGAACACTGAAGCTTTCTTT
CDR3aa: CASSELKPRDRAMNTEAFF

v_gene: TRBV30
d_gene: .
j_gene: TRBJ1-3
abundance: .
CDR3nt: TGTGCCTGGAGTGTACTTGTTGGAAACACCATATATTTT
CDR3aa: CAWSVLVGNTIYF

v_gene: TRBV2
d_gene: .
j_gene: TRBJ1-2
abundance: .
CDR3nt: TGTGCCACCCAGAAAGGGGATGGCTACACCTTC
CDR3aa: CATQKGDGYTF

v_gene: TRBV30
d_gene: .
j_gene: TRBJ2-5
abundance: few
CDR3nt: TGTGCCTGGAGCGGAGCCGGTCAGGGTACCCAGTACTTC
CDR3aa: CAWSGAGQGTQYF

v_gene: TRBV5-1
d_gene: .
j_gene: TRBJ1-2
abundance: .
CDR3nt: TGCGCCAGCAGCGGAGTACCGGGACATAGTTCCTATGGCTACACCTTC
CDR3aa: CASSGVPGHSSYGYTF

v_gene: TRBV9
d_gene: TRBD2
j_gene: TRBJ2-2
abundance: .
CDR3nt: TGTGCCAGCAGCGTAGCCTCCCCTAGCGGGAGAGAAATTAACACCGGGGAGCTGTTTTTT
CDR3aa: CASSVASPSGREINTGELFF

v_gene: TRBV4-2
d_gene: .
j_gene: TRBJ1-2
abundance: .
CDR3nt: TGTGCCAGCAGCCAAGGTTCAGGGACAAGTTCCAGACATTTTTATGGCTACACCTTC
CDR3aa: CASSQGSGTSSRHFYGYTF

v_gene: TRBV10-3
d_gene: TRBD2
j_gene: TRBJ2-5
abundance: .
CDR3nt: TGTGCCATCAGTGAGTCGAAGGGAGGAGGGAGGGCCTACGAGACCCAGTACTTC
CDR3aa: CAISESKGGGRAYETQYF

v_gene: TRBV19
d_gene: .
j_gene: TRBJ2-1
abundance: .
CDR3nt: TGTGCCAGTAGTATTAGGCTAGCGTCCTACAATGAGCAGTTCTTC
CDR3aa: CASSIRLASYNEQFF

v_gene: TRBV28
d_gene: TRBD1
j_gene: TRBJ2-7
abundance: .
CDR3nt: TGTGCCAGCAGCATGACAGGGGATTCTAGGGAGCAGTACTTC
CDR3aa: CASSMTGDSREQYF

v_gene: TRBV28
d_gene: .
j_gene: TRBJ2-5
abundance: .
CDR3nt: TGTGCCAGCAGTTTGAGGGCAGGTCGAGAGACCCAGTACTTC
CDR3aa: CASSLRAGRETQYF

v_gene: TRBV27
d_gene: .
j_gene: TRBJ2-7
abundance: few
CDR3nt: TGTGCCAGCAGCCTAGTACCTGTCAATGGGGAGCCCTACGAGCAGTACTTC
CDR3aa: CASSLVPVNGEPYEQYF

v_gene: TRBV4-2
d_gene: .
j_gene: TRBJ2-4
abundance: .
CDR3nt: TGTGCCAGCAGCCAAGAACGGCCGGGCGCCAAGGGGCACGCCAAAAACATTCAGTACTTC
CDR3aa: CASSQERPGAKGHAKNIQYF

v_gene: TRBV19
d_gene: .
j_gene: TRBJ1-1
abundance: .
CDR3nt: TGTGCCAGTAGCATGGGGGGGATTAACACTGAAGCTTTCTTT
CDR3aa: CASSMGGINTEAFF

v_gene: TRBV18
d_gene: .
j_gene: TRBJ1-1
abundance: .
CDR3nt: TGTGCCAGCTCACCATCAGGCAGGGGAGAAACTGAAGCTTTCTTT
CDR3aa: CASSPSGRGETEAFF

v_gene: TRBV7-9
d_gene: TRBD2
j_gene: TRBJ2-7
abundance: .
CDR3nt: TGTGCCAGCAGCTTACGTCCCGGGACTAGCGGGAGATCCTACGAGCAGTACTTC
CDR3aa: CASSLRPGTSGRSYEQYF

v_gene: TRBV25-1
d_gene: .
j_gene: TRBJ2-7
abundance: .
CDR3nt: TGTGCCAGCTCTGAGGTCCGCGTACCCTACGAGCAGTACTTC
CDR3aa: CASSEVRVPYEQYF

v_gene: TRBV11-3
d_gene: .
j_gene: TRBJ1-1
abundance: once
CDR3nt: TGTGCCAGCAGCTTAGGGGCTGACACTGAAGCTTTCTTT
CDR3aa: CASSLGADTEAFF

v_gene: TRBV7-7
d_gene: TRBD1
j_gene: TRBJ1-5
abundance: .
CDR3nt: TGTGCTAGCAGCTTAGTAGGGGACAGATCCAATCAGCCCCAGCATTTT
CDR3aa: CASSLVGDRSNQPQHF

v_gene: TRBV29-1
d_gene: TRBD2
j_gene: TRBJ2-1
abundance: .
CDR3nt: TGCAGCGTGGAGGGGGAAGCGGGAGCTTCGTTCTTC
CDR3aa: CSVEGEAGASFF

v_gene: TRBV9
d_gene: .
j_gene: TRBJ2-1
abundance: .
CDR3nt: TGTGCCAGCAGCGTAGTCCTAAGCTCTTTCAATGAGCAGTTCTTC
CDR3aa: CASSVVLSSFNEQFF

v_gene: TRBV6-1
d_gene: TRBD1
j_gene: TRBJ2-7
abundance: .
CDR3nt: TGTGCCAGCAGTGATGGGACAGGGTACCCCTACGAGCAGTACTTC
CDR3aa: CASSDGTGYPYEQYF

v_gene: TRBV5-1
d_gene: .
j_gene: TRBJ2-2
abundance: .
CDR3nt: TGCGCCAGCAGCTTGGCCGTCGACACCGGGGAGCTGTTTTTT
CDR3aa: CASSLAVDTGELFF

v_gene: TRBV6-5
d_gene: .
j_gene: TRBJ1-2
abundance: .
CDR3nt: TGTGCCAGCAGCCGCGCCCCCTACTATGGCCACACCTTC
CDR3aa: CASSRAPYYGHTF

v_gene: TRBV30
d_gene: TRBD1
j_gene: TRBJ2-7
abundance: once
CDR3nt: TGTGCCGGGACAGGGAAACACGAGCAGTACTTC
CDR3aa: CAGTGKHEQYF

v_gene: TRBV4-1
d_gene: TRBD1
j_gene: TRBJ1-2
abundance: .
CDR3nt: TGCGCCAGCAGCCAGACTCCGGGACAGCCTAACTATGGCTACACCTTC
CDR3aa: CASSQTPGQPNYGYTF

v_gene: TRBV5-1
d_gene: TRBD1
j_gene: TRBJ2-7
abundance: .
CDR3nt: TGCGCCAGCAGCTCTAGACAGGGGAGCTCCTACGAGCAGTACTTC
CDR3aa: CASSSRQGSSYEQYF

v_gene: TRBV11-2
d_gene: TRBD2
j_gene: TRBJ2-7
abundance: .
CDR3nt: TGTGCCAGCAGCTCAGCGGGAGTTTCGAACGAGCAGTACTTC
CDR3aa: CASSSAGVSNEQYF

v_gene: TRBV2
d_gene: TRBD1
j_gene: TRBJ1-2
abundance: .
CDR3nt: TGTGCCAGCAGTGACAGGGGGACCCAGGTTATAGGTGGCTACACCTTC
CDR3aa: CASSDRGTQVIGGYTF

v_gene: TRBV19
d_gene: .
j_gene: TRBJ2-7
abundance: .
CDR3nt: TGTGCCAGTAGTATAGATCCGGAGGGCGAGCAGTACTTC
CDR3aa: CASSIDPEGEQYF